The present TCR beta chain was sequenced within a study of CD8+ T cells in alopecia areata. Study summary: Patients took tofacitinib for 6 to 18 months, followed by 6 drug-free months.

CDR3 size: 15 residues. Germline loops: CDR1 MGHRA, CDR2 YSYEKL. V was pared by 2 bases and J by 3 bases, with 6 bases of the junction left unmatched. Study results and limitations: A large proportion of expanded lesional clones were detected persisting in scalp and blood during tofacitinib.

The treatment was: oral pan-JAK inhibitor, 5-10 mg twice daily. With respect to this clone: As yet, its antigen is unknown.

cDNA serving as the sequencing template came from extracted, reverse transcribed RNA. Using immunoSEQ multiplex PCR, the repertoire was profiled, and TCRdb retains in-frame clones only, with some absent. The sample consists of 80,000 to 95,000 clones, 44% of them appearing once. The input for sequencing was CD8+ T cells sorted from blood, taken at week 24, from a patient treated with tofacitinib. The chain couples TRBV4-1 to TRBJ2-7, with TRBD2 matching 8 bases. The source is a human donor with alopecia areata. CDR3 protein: CASSQRLAPDYEQYF. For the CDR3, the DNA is TGCGCCAGCAGCCAACGACTAGCGCCTGACTACGAGCAGTACTTC.